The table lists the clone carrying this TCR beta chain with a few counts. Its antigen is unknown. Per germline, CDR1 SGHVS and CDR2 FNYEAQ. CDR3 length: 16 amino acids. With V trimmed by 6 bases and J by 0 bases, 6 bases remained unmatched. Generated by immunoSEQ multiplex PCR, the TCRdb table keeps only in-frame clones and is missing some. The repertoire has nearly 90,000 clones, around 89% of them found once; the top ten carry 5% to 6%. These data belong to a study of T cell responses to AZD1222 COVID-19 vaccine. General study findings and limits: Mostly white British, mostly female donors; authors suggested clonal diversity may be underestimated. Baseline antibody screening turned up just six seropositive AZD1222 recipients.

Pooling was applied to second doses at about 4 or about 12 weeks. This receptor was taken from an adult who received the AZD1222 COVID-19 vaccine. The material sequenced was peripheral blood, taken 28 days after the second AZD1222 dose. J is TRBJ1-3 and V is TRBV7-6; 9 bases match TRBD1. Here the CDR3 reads CASSTGTGPSGNTIYF. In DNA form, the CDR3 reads TGTGCCAGCAGTACCGGGACAGGGCCCTCTGGAAACACCATATATTTT.